This T cell receptor (beta chain) originates from a study of cytomegalovirus exposure and HLA in healthy donors. Across the whole study: Previous work identified 120 million or so unique TCR beta sequences from about 179 million T cells.

Points from the study as a whole: There were 150 to 200 TCR beta chains listed as cytomegalovirus-associated. Cytomegalovirus status was reportedly diagnosed by the classifier with high sensitivity and specificity. Most CMV-associated TCR beta chains appeared HLA-restricted in a later analysis.

Germline CDR1 MDHEN, CDR2 SYDVKM. Trimming took off 6 bases at V and 0 bases at J, with 21 bases between the two ends. The CDR3 loop spans 17 amino acids. Notes on this clone: Its antigen remains unidentified.

Researchers ran the PCR with 60 Vbeta and 13 Jbeta primers. Produced via immunoSEQ multiplex PCR; TCRdb's table is partial and in-frame only. In the table there are roughly 150,000 clones, 80% to 85% of which are singletons. The sequenced sample consisted of PBMCs. The sequence came from a boy aged 2 to 10 in good health and CMV-seronegative. The rearrangement uses TRBV28 and TRBJ2-7, with D tentatively TRBD1 (5 bases). In DNA form, the CDR3 reads TGTGCCAGCAGCTCGATGTTTTGGGCAGGGTCCTCCTACGAGCAGTACTTC. Protein sequence: CASSSMFWAGSSYEQYF.